This TCR beta chain emerged from a study of T cell responses to AZD1222 COVID-19 vaccine. This clone was recorded only once. Assay: immunoSEQ multiplex PCR; the TCRdb copy retains only in-frame clones and omits some. The sample lists about 83,000 clones, more than 75% seen once, with roughly 9.4% in the top ten. Here the sequenced sample was peripheral blood, taken on day 0 of AZD1222 vaccination. This TCR was recovered from an adult in good health.

The CDR3 is CASSEPGSTDTQYF. The DNA for the CDR3 is TGTGCCAGCAGTGAACCGGGGAGCACAGATACGCAGTATTTT. The chain couples TRBV6-1 to TRBJ2-3; a possible D gene is TRBD2 (5 bases). The CDR3 has 14 residues. Trimming cost V 2 bases and J 0 bases, with 6 bases left between them. Germline CDR1 MNHNS, CDR2 SASEGT.